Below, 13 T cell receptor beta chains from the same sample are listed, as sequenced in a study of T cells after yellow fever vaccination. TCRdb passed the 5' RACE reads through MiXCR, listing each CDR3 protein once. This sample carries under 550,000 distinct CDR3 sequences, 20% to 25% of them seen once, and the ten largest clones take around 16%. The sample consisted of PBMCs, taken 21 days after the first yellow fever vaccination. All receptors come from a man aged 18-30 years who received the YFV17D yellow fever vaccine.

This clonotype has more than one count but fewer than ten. CDR3 loop: CASSPWTGGVETQYF. The CDR3, as DNA: TGCGCCAGCAGCCCGTGGACAGGGGGCGTAGAGACCCAGTACTTC. The rearrangement uses TRBV5-1 and TRBJ2-5, with 11 bases matching TRBD1. From germline, CDR1 is SGHRS and CDR2 YFSETQ. Unmatched junction bases numbered 6, after V lost 4 bases and J lost 4 bases. The CDR3 runs to 15 residues.

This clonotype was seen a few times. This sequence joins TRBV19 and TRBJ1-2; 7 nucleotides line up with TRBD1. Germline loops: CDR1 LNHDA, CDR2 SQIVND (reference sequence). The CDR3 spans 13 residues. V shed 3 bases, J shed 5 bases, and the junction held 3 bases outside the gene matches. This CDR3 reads CASSIGTVYGYTF. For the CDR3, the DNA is TGTGCCAGTAGTATCGGGACAGTTTATGGCTACACCTTC. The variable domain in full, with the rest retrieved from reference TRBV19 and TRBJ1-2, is DGGITQSPKYLFRKEGQNVTLSCEQNLNHDAMYWYRQDPGQGLRLIYYSQIVNDFQKGDIAEGYSVSREKKESFPLTVTSAQKNPTAFYLCASSIGTVYGYTFGSGTRLTVV.

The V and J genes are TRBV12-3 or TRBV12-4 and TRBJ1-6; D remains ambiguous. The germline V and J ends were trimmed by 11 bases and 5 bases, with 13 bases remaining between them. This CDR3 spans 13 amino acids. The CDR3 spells CAGARGNNSPLHF. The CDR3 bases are TGTGCCGGTGCCAGAGGGAATAATTCACCCCTCCACTTT.

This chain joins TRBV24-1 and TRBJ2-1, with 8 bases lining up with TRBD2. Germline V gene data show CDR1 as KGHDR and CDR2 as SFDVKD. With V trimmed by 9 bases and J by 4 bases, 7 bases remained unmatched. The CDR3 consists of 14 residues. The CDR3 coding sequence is TGTGCCACCTCGTCGGCGGGGGGATACAATGAGCAGTTCTTC. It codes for CATSSAGGYNEQFF.

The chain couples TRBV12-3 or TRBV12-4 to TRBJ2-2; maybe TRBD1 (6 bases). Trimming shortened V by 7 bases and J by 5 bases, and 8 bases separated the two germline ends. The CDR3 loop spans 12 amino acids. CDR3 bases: TGTGCCAGCAACAGGGAAACCGGGGAGCTGTTTTTT. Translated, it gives CASNRETGELFF.

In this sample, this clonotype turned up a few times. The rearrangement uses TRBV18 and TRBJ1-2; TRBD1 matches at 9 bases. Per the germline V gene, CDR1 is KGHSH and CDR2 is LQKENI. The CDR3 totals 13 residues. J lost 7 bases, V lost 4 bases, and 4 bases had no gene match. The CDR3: CASSLRDRAGYTF. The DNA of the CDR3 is TGTGCCAGCTCACTCCGGGACAGGGCTGGCTACACCTTC.

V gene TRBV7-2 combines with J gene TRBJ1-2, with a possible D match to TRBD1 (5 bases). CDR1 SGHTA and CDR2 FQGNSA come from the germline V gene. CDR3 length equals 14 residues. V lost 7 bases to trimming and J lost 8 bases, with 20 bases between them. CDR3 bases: TGTGCCAGCACCCCGTCGGTAGGGGTCGGCGGCTACACCTTC. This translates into CASTPSVGVGGYTF.

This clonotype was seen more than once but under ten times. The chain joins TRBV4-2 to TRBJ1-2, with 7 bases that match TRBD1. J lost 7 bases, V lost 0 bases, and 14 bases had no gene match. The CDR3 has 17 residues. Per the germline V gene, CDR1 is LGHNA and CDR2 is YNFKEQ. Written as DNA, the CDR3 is TGTGCCAGCAGCCAAGATCACGTTTTTCTAGGGGGCGTTGGCTACACCTTC. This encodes CASSQDHVFLGGVGYTF.

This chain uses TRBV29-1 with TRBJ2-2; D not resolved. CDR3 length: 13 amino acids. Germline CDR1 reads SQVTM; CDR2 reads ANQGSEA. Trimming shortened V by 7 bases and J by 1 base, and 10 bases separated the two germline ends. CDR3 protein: CSADGENTGELFF. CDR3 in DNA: TGCAGCGCCGATGGGGAGAACACCGGGGAGCTGTTTTTT.

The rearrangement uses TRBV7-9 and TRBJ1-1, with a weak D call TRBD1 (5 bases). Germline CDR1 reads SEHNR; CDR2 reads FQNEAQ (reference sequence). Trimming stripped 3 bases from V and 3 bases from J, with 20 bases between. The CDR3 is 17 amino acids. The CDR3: CASSFRGWGLIYTEAFF. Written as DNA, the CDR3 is TGTGCCAGCAGCTTTCGGGGGTGGGGATTGATTTACACTGAAGCTTTCTTT. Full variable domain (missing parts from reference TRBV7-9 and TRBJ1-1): DTGVSQNPRHKITKRGQNVTFRCDPISEHNRLYWYRQTLGQGPEFLTYFQNEAQLEKSRLLSDRFSAERPKGSFSTLEIQRTEQGDSAMYLCASSFRGWGLIYTEAFFGQGTRLTVV.

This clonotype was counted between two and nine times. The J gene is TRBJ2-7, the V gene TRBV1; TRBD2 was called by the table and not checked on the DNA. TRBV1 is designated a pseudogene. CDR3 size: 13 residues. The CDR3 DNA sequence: TGCACCATCGGCCAGGCTAGCGGGTACGAGCAGTACTTC. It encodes CTIGQASGYEQYF.

CDR3 region: CAKSKGGNTEAFF. In DNA form, the CDR3 reads TGTGCGAAGAGTAAGGGTGGGAACACTGAAGCTTTCTTT. V gene TRBV30 combines with J gene TRBJ1-1, with D hard to call. Germline CDR1 is GTSNPN and CDR2 is SVGIG (reference sequence). The CDR3 is made up of 13 amino acids.

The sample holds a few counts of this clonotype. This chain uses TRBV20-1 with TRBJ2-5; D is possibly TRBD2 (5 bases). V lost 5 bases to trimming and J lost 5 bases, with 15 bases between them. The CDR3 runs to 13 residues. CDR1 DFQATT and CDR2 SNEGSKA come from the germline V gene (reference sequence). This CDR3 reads CSAHIPQRETQYF. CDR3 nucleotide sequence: TGCAGTGCTCATATCCCGCAGCGGGAGACCCAGTACTTC.